This entry lists 27 T cell receptor beta chains sequenced from one sample in a study of lymphopenia after photon versus proton radiotherapy. Sequenced by immunoSEQ multiplex PCR; TCRdb stores in-frame clones only, minus some. Among more than 45,000 clones listed, 84% were seen once. The input for sequencing was peripheral blood, taken from a patient treated with proton-based radiotherapy. Receptors were obtained from a man between 60 and 75 years old with pancreatic cancer.

This clone was counted a few times. V is TRBV5-1 and J is TRBJ2-3, with unresolved D. The CDR3 totals 13 residues. Germline V gene lookup returns CDR1 SGHRS and CDR2 YFSETQ. V lost 4 bases to trimming and J lost 4 bases, with 10 bases between them. The CDR3 region has the DNA TGCGCCAGCAGCCTAACAATGGCAGATACGCAGTATTTT. This encodes CASSLTMADTQYF.

The genes are TRBV11-3 and TRBJ2-7; 11 bases fit TRBD2. J gave up 0 bases and V 1 base, and 14 bases lay outside the gene matches. CDR1 is SGHNT, CDR2 YENEEA, per germline. The CDR3 is made up of 20 amino acids. The DNA of the CDR3 is TGTGCCAGCAGCTTAGCATTTCCGGCTAGCGGGAGGATTAGCTCCTACGAGCAGTACTTC. Protein product: CASSLAFPASGRISSYEQYF.

V gene TRBV30 combines with J gene TRBJ1-6; a weak D match, TRBD1 (5 bases). V was clipped by 0 bases and J by 7 bases, with 13 bases between them. The CDR3 consists of 15 residues. The germline gives CDR1 GTSNPN, CDR2 SVGIG (reference sequence). CDR3 coding DNA: TGTGCCTGGAGTGTAGCGGGAAGGGGAAATTCACCCCTCCACTTT. Translation gives CAWSVAGRGNSPLHF.

The chain joins TRBV7-6 to TRBJ2-7; D remains ambiguous. The germline V gene has CDR1 SGHVS and CDR2 FNYEAQ. Trimming shortened V by 5 bases and J by 1 base, and 12 bases separated the two germline ends. This CDR3 has 14 amino acids. CDR3 bases: TGTGCCAGCAGCCCCTCAAGGCATTCCTACGAGCAGTACTTC. Translated, it gives CASSPSRHSYEQYF.

V usage is TRBV28 and J usage is TRBJ1-5; D possibly corresponds to TRBD1 (6 bases). There are 15 residues in the CDR3. Germline CDR1 reads MDHEN; CDR2 reads SYDVKM. V was trimmed by 6 bases and J by 3 bases, leaving 15 bases between them. The CDR3 DNA follows: TGTGCCAGCAGCCCACTCGACAGGTTCAATCAGCCCCAGCATTTT. Residues: CASSPLDRFNQPQHF.

This clone turned up a few times. V usage is TRBV27 and J usage is TRBJ1-2, with no clear D. V was cut by 6 bases and J by 3 bases, with 5 bases left in between. This CDR3 has 11 residues. From germline, CDR1 is MNHEY and CDR2 SMNVEV (reference sequence). CDR3 in amino acids: CASRTYYGYTF. The CDR3 nucleotides read TGTGCCAGCAGAACATACTATGGCTACACCTTC.

This rearrangement joins TRBV30 to TRBJ1-2; D ambiguous. V was clipped by 4 bases and J by 7 bases, with 13 bases between them. This CDR3 has 12 residues. CDR1 is GTSNPN and CDR2 is SVGIG in the germline V gene (reference sequence). CDR3 bases: TGTGCCTGGAAGCAGTCCAGTGGTGGCTACACCTTC. This codes for CAWKQSSGGYTF. The complete variable domain, with remaining parts taken from reference TRBV30 and TRBJ1-2, reads SQTIHQWPATLVQPVGSPLSLECTVEGTSNPNLYWYRQAAGRGLQLLFYSVGIGQISSEVPQNLSASRPQDRQFILSSKKLLLSDSGFYLCAWKQSSGGYTFGSGTRLTVV.

The chain combines TRBV7-8 with TRBJ1-2; D is possibly TRBD1 (5 bases). This CDR3 is built from 13 residues. The germline V gene encodes CDR1 SGHVS and CDR2 FQNEAQ. Trimming cost V 2 bases and J 6 bases, with 10 bases left between them. CDR3 coding DNA: TGTGCCAGCAGCTTAATAGTGACAGATGGCTACACCTTC. The encoded protein is CASSLIVTDGYTF.

This chain connects TRBV5-1 to TRBJ2-5, with unresolved D. The germline V gene has CDR1 SGHRS and CDR2 YFSETQ. Trimming removed 2 bases at V and 2 bases at J, with 7 bases between. The CDR3 sequence is 13 residues long. CDR3 sequence: CASSFVSQETQYF. CDR3 DNA sequence: TGCGCCAGCAGCTTCGTCTCACAAGAGACCCAGTACTTC. Filled out from reference TRBV5-1 and TRBJ2-5, the complete variable domain reads KAGVTQTPRYLIKTRGQQVTLSCSPISGHRSVSWYQQTPGQGLQFLFEYFSETQRNKGNFPGRFSGRQFSNSRSEMNVSTLELGDSALYLCASSFVSQETQYFGPGTRLLVL.

The V and J genes are TRBV5-5 and TRBJ2-3; D gene unclear. The CDR3 extends over 13 amino acids. Trimming shortened V by 1 base and J by 3 bases, and 6 bases separated the two germline ends. Per the germline V gene, CDR1 is SGHKS and CDR2 is YYEKEE (reference sequence). CDR3 residues: CASSLSLTDTQYF. The CDR3 DNA sequence: TGTGCCAGCAGCTTGTCTTTAACAGATACGCAGTATTTT.

The chain has TRBV11-2 and TRBJ2-3; 12 bases fit TRBD1. This CDR3 spans 17 amino acids. The V and J ends lost 1 base and 6 bases, in that order; junction bases with no gene match: 8. Germline CDR1 is SGHAT and CDR2 is FQNNGV. The CDR3 sequence is CASSLGPGQGARDTQYF. Here the CDR3 DNA reads TGTGCCAGCAGCTTAGGCCCGGGACAGGGGGCCAGGGATACGCAGTATTTT.

V is TRBV20-1 and J is TRBJ2-7; possible D gene TRBD1, 6 bases. CDR1 and CDR2 (germline): DFQATT, SNEGSKA (reference sequence). Trimming took 6 bases from V and 12 from J, leaving 18 bases between them. The CDR3 totals 11 residues. Here the CDR3 reads CSAATGGTVYF. CDR3 DNA: TGCAGTGCCGCGACAGGTGGGACCGTGTACTTC.

This clone was counted a single time. The gene calls are TRBV28 and TRBJ1-5, with D uncertain. This CDR3 comprises 12 residues. Looked up from germline, CDR1 is MDHEN and CDR2 is SYDVKM. The germline V and J ends were trimmed by 7 bases and 7 bases, with 11 bases remaining between them. CDR3 sequence: CASNVLWQPQHF. The CDR3 DNA follows: TGTGCCAGCAATGTACTCTGGCAGCCCCAGCATTTT.

The V gene is TRBV28, the J gene TRBJ2-4; D gene uncertain. The CDR3 contains 15 residues. V lost 4 bases and J lost 0, with 10 bases in between. Germline assignment: CDR1 MDHEN and CDR2 SYDVKM. CDR3 amino acids: CASSSPPLAKNIQYF. The CDR3 nucleotides read TGTGCCAGCAGTTCCCCCCCTCTAGCCAAAAACATTCAGTACTTC.

The chain recombines TRBV29-1 with TRBJ2-2; 10 nucleotides line up with TRBD1. From germline, CDR1 is SQVTM and CDR2 ANQGSEA. CDR3 size: 14 residues. With V trimmed by 4 bases and J by 5 bases, 4 bases remained unmatched. Written as DNA, the CDR3 is TGCAGCGTTGGACAGGGGGCTCGGACCGGGGAGCTGTTTTTT. It codes for CSVGQGARTGELFF.

V usage is TRBV11-3 and J usage is TRBJ1-2; D is perhaps TRBD1 (6 bases). The germline V gene has CDR1 SGHNT and CDR2 YENEEA. Deletions cut 5 bases from V and 7 bases from J, with 23 bases between. The CDR3 covers 16 residues. CDR3 sequence: CASSITGTIGRGGYTF. The CDR3 DNA follows: TGTGCCAGCAGCATTACCGGGACAATAGGTAGAGGTGGCTACACCTTC.

Details on this clone: The junction differs from germline at one of its ends, possibly a read error. This chain connects TRBV19 to TRBJ2-2, with D possibly being TRBD2 (5 bases). The CDR3 is 14 amino acids. Germline lookup yields CDR1 LNHDA and CDR2 SQIVND (reference sequence). The CDR3 protein is CASRILDKTGELFF. The CDR3 DNA reads TGTGCCAGTCGTATACTAGACAAAACCGGGGAGCTGTTTTTT.

The genes are TRBV2 and TRBJ1-1; TRBD1 might be the D (5 bases). V was shortened by 9 bases and J by 6 bases, with 11 bases between the two germline ends. The CDR3 runs 11 residues. The V gene's germline CDR1 is SNHLY and CDR2 FYNNEI. CDR3 nucleotides: TGTGCCAGTGTTGGGACCTCTGAAGCTTTCTTT. As protein: CASVGTSEAFF.

J is TRBJ2-5 and V is TRBV5-1, with 7 bases aligning to TRBD2. With V trimmed by 3 bases and J by 2 bases, 10 bases remained unmatched. Germline V lookup: CDR1 SGHRS, CDR2 YFSETQ. The CDR3 covers 16 residues. As DNA, the CDR3 is TGCGCCAGCAGCTCCGCCCCCAGTAGCGGGCAAGAGACCCAGTACTTC. This sequence encodes CASSSAPSSGQETQYF.

The chain uses TRBV29-1 and TRBJ2-7; 10 nucleotides match TRBD1. V was pared by 3 bases and J by 4 bases, with 3 bases of the junction left unmatched. The CDR3 contains 13 residues. Germline CDR1 reads SQVTM; CDR2 reads ANQGSEA. CDR3 loop: CSVEGTGAYEQYF. Written as DNA, the CDR3 is TGCAGCGTTGAGGGGACAGGGGCTTACGAGCAGTACTTC.

The chain links TRBV27 to TRBJ1-1; D is unresolved. Trimming cost V 4 bases and J 0 bases, with 12 bases left between them. Germline values: CDR1 MNHEY, CDR2 SMNVEV (reference sequence). The CDR3 consists of 15 residues. CDR3 sequence reads: CASSYAPPMNTEAFF. The CDR3 coding sequence is TGTGCCAGCAGTTATGCCCCCCCCATGAACACTGAAGCTTTCTTT.

The chain combines TRBV7-2 with TRBJ2-7; tentatively, D is TRBD2 (6 bases). The CDR3 is 16 residues long. V lost 3 bases and J 6 bases, leaving 21 bases between the germline ends. From germline, CDR1 is SGHTA and CDR2 FQGNSA. In nucleotides, the CDR3 is TGTGCCAGCAGCTTCGGGGGTGGAAGGGACTTCAGCGAGCAGTACTTC. It is translated as CASSFGGGRDFSEQYF.

CDR3 DNA: TGTGCCAGCAGCAAACTAGCGGCGTACTACGAGCAGTACTTC. It encodes CASSKLAAYYEQYF. The chain couples TRBV21-1 to TRBJ2-7; the table's D call, TRBD2, has no DNA check behind it. TRBV21-1 is designated a pseudogene. This CDR3 has 14 amino acids.

The chain recombines TRBV9 with TRBJ2-7; D may be TRBD1 (6 bases). The CDR3 spans 15 residues. The germline V gene has CDR1 SGDLS and CDR2 YYNGEE. The V end was cut by 2 bases, the J end by 3 bases, with 15 bases between. The CDR3 bases are TGTGCCAGCAGCGTGGGGGCACAGGGAGACTACGAGCAGTACTTC. Translating gives CASSVGAQGDYEQYF.

The J gene is TRBJ2-2, the V gene TRBV5-1, with TRBD2 as a possible D gene (6 bases). Germline CDR1 and CDR2: SGHRS and YFSETQ. The CDR3 contains 15 residues. V lost 1 base and J 8 bases, leaving 15 bases between the germline ends. Here the CDR3 reads CASSLSLARSGELFF. CDR3 in DNA: TGCGCCAGCAGCTTGTCGCTAGCGAGATCAGGGGAGCTGTTTTTT.

The chain carries TRBV5-8 and TRBJ2-1; 12 nucleotides match TRBD2. The CDR3 runs 16 residues. V shed 4 bases, J shed 7 bases, and the junction held 9 bases outside the gene matches. Germline V gives CDR1 SGHTS, CDR2 YDEGEE. CDR3 sequence reads: CASSPWTSGIHNEQFF. In nucleotides, the CDR3 is TGTGCCAGCAGCCCCTGGACTAGCGGGATTCATAATGAGCAGTTCTTC.

The V and J genes are TRBV7-9 and TRBJ2-1, with D tentatively TRBD2 (5 bases). This CDR3 is 16 amino acids long. The ends were cut back, 5 bases at V and 3 bases at J, with 17 bases in the middle. Germline V gene sequence: CDR1 SEHNR, CDR2 FQNEAQ (reference sequence). CDR3 DNA: TGTGCCAGCAGCCCACCCGGTGGCGGAGGCTACAATGAGCAGTTCTTC. Protein sequence: CASSPPGGGGYNEQFF.